Sequencing of this T cell receptor beta chain was carried out in a study of T cell changes during pregnancy in multiple sclerosis. Trimming at V came to 6 bases and at J to 0 bases, leaving 4 bases not matched to a gene. In germline, CDR1 is MNHNY, CDR2 SVGAGI (reference sequence). This CDR3 contains 15 residues. TCRdb's table, derived via immunoSEQ multiplex PCR, lists solely in-frame clones and lacks some. The table records approximately 51,000 clones, about 90% of them present only once. The rearrangement joins TRBV6-6 to TRBJ2-2; 7 bases are shared with TRBD1. This clonotype was obtained from a female donor with multiple sclerosis, enrolled in a pregnancy study. Sequenced here: CD4+ T cells from peripheral blood mononuclear cells, sampled after pregnancy. The CDR3 loop reads CASSYGTANTGELFF. As DNA, the CDR3 is TGTGCCAGCAGCTACGGGACAGCGAACACCGGGGAGCTGTTTTTT.